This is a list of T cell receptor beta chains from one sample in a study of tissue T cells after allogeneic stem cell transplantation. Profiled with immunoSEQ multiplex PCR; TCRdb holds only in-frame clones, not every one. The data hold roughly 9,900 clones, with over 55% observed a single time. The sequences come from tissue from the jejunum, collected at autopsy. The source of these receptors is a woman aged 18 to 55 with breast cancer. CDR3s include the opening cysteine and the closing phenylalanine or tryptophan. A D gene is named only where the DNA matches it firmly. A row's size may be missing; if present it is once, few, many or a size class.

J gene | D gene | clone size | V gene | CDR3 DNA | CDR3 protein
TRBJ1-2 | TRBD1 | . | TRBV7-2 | TGTGCCAGCAGCTTAGGCAGGGGGCAATCAAACTATGGCTACACCTTC | CASSLGRGQSNYGYTF
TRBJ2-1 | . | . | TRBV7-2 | TGTGCCAGCAGCTTACAAGCGGGTGCCCTTTACAATGAGCAGTTCTTC | CASSLQAGALYNEQFF
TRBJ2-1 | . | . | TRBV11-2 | TGTGCCAGCAGCTTAGAGTTTGGCAATGAGCAGTTCTTC | CASSLEFGNEQFF
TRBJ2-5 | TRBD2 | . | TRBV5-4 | TGTGCCAGCAGGAGGACTAGCGGGAATAAAGAGACCCAGTACTTC | CASRRTSGNKETQYF
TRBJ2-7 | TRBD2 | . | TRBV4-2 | TGTGCCAGCAGCCAAGTAGTAGGGACTACGGGCTACGAGCAGTACTTC | CASSQVVGTTGYEQYF
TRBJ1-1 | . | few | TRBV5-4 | TGTGCCAGCAGGGACAGCAGAAACACTGAAGCTTTCTTT | CASRDSRNTEAFF
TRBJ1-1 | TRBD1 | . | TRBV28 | TGTGCCAGCAGTTTAGGGACAGTCGCTGAAGCTTTCTTT | CASSLGTVAEAFF
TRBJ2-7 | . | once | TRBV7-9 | TGTGCCAGCAGCTTCGACTACTACGAGCAGTACTTC | CASSFDYYEQYF
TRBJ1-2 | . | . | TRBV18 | TGTGCCAGCTCACCAACAGAACAGGATGGCTACACCTTC | CASSPTEQDGYTF
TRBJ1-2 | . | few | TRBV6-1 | TGTGCCAGCAGTGAAGTTTTGGTCAATGTTGGCTACACCTTC | CASSEVLVNVGYTF
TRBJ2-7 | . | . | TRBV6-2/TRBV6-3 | TGTGCCAGCAGTTTTGTGGGGGCCTACGAGCAGTACTTC | CASSFVGAYEQYF
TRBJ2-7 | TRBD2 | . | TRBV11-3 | TGTGCCAGCAGCTTAGGGCGGGAGCCTCCCTACGAGCAGTACTTC | CASSLGREPPYEQYF
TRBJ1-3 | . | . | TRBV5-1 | TGCGCCAGCAGCTTGGATCGGGGGGCAGAAGGAAACACCATATATTTT | CASSLDRGAEGNTIYF
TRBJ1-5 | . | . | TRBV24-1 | TGTGCCACCTCTGCAGACGGTTGGGGCAATCAGCCCCAGCATTTT | CATSADGWGNQPQHF
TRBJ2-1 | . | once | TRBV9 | TGTGCCAGCAGCGTCGACCGGGGCGACTTCAATGAGCAGTTCTTC | CASSVDRGDFNEQFF
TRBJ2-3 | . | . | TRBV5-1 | TGCGCCAGCGGAAGCTCGCCCGGCACAGATACGCAGTATTTT | CASGSSPGTDTQYF
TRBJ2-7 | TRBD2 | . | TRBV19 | TGTGCCAGTAGTATGTCCCCGGGGACTAGCCTCTACGAGCAGTACTTC | CASSMSPGTSLYEQYF
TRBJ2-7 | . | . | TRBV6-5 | TGTGCCAGCGCCTTAGGGAGCTCCTACGAGCAGTACTTC | CASALGSSYEQYF
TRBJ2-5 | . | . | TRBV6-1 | TGTGCCAGCAGTGAAGGGGCAAAGTACCAAGAGACCCAGTACTTC | CASSEGAKYQETQYF
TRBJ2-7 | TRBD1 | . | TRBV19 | TGTGCCAGTAGTATAGCGCCTACAGGGGTCTACGAGCAGTACTTC | CASSIAPTGVYEQYF
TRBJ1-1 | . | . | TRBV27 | TGTGCCAGCAGTGCCCCAGGGGCTGAAGCTTTCTTT | CASSAPGAEAFF
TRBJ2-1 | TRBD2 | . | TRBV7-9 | TGTGCCAGCAGCAACGGACTAGCGGACCTTTGGGAGCAGTTCTTC | CASSNGLADLWEQFF
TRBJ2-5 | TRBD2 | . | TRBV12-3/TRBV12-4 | TGTGCCAGCAGTTTTAGGCGGGGGGAGACCCAGTACTTC | CASSFRRGETQYF
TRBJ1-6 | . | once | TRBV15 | TGTGCCACCAGCAGAGCCCTTACTGAAACACTGGGTTCACCCCTCCACTTT | CATSRALTETLGSPLHF
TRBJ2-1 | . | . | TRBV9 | TGTGCCAACAATGAGCAGTTCTTC | CANNEQFF
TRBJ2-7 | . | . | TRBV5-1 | TGCGCCAGCAGCTTGAACCCGGGCCAATTCTACGAGCAGTACTTC | CASSLNPGQFYEQYF
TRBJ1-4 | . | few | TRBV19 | TGTGCCAGTAGTATACAAGGGGGTGATGAAAAACTGTTTTTT | CASSIQGGDEKLFF
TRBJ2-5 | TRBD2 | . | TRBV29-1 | TGCAGCGTGGGACTAACCCAAGAGACCCAGTACTTC | CSVGLTQETQYF
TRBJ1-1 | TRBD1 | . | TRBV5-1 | TGCGCCAGCAGCTGGACCCCCGGGACAGAGAACACTGAAGCTTTCTTT | CASSWTPGTENTEAFF
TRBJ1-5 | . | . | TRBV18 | TGTGCCAGCTCACCATTGGCAGGCAATCAGCCCCAGCATTTT | CASSPLAGNQPQHF
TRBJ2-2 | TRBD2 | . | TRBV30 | TGTGCCTGGAGTTCCGGGACTAGCGGGTTGAACACCGGGGAGCTGTTTTTT | CAWSSGTSGLNTGELFF
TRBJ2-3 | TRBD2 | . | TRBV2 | TGTGCCAGCAGTGGATCTAGCGGGAGGTCCAGCACAGATACGCAGTATTTT | CASSGSSGRSSTDTQYF
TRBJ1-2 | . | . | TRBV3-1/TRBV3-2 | TGTGCCAGCAGCGAGACACGGGTGGATGGCTACACCTTC | CASSETRVDGYTF
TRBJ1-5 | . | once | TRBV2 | TGTGCCAGCACCGGGGGAAACAGCAATCAGCCCCAGCATTTT | CASTGGNSNQPQHF
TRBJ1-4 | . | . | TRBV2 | TGTGCCAGCAGTCGGGAAGGGGAGAATGAAAAACTGTTTTTT | CASSREGENEKLFF
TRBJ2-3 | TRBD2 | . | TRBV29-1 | TGCAGCGTTCCTTCTCTAGCGGGCACAGATACGCAGTATTTT | CSVPSLAGTDTQYF
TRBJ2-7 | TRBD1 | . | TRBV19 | TGTGCCAGTAGTATGAGTGGGACAGGGTCCTACGAGCAGTACTTC | CASSMSGTGSYEQYF
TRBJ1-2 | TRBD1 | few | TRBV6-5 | TGTGCCAGCAGGGGGACAGGGGTGAGGGATGGCTACACCTTC | CASRGTGVRDGYTF
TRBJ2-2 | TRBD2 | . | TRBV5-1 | TGCGCCAGCAGCTTGGGACTAGCGGGAGCCACCGGGGAGCTGTTTTTT | CASSLGLAGATGELFF
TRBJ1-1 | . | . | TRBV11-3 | TGTGCCAGCAGCCCAAGCGGGGGCACTGAAGCTTTCTTT | CASSPSGGTEAFF
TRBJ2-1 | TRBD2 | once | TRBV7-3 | TGTGCCAGCAGCTTGGTAATAGCGGGAACCAATGAGCAGTTCTTC | CASSLVIAGTNEQFF
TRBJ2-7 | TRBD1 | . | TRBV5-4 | TGTGCCAGCAGCTTTGACAGGGGGACCTACGAGCAGTACTTC | CASSFDRGTYEQYF
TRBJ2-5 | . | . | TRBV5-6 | TGTGCCAGCAGCTTTCCCCTCGAGGGGAGCAGGGAGACCCAGTACTTC | CASSFPLEGSRETQYF
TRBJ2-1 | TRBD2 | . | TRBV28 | TGTGCCAGCAGTTTTCCGACTAGCGGGAGACATGAGCAGTTCTTC | CASSFPTSGRHEQFF
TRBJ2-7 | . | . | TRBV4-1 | TGCGCCAGCAGCCACCTACAGGGCTACTCCTACGAGCAGTACTTC | CASSHLQGYSYEQYF
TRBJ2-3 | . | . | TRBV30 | TGTGCCTGGAGTCCGTACGGGTTCGCAGATACGCAGTATTTT | CAWSPYGFADTQYF
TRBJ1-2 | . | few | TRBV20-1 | TGCACACCCACGGAGAACTATGGCTACACCTTC | CTPTENYGYTF
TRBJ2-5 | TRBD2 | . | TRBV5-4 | TGTGCCAGCAGCTTGGATAGCCCTAGCGGGACCCCGTACTTC | CASSLDSPSGTPYF
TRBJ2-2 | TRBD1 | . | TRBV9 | TGTGCCAGCAGCCCTCGGACAGGGATAAACACCGGGGAGCTGTTTTTT | CASSPRTGINTGELFF
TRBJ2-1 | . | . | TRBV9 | TGTGCCAGCAGCCCTCGGGAGAAGTCCTACAATGAGCAGTTCTTC | CASSPREKSYNEQFF
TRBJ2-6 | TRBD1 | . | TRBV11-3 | TGTGCCAGCAGCACACGACAGGGGGCGCCTTGCGGGGCCAACGTCCTGACTTTC | CASSTRQGAPCGANVLTF
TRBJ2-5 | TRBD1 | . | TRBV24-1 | TGTGCCACCAGTGCCACGGACAGGGGCGGTTGGGAGACCCAGTACTTC | CATSATDRGGWETQYF
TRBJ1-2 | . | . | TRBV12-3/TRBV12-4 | TGTGCCAGCAGGGGGGGAGCTGGCTACACCTTC | CASRGGAGYTF
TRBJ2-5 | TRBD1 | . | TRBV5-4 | TGTGCCAGCAGCACGGGACAGGGGGCGGGAGAGACCCAGTACTTC | CASSTGQGAGETQYF
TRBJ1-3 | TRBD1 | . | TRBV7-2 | TGTGCCAGCAGCCCTTCCGGGACAGGGTCTGGAAACACCATATATTTT | CASSPSGTGSGNTIYF
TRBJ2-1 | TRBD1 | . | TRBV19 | TGTGCCAGTACTCCTAGGGGGACAGCTACCGGTGAGCAGTTCTTC | CASTPRGTATGEQFF